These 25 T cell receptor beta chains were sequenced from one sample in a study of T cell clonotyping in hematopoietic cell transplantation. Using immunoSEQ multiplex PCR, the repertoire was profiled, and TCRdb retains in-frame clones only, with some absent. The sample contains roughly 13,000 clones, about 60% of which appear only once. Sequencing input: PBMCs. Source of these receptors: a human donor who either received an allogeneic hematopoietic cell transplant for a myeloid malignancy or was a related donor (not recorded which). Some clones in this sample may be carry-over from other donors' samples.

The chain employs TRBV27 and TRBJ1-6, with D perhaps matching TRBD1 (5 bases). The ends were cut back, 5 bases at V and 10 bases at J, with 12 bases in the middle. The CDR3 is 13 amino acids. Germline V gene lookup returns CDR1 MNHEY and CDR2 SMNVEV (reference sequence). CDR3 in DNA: TGTGCCAGCAGTGGGCAGGGAAGATCACCCCTCCACTTT. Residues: CASSGQGRSPLHF.

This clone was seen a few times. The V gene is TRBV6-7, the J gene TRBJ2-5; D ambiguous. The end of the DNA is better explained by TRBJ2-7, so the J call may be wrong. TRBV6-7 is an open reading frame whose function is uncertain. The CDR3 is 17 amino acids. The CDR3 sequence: CASSYSETRELDYEQYF. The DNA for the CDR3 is TGTGCCAGCAGTTACTCGGAGACTCGCGAACTCGACTACGAGCAGTACTTC.

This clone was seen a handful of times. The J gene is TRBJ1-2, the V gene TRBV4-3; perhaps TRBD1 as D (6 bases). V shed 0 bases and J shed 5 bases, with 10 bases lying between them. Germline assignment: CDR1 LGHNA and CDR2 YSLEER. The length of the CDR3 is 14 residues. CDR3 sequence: CASSQETGLYGYTF. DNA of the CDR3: TGCGCCAGCAGCCAAGAGACAGGATTATATGGCTACACCTTC.

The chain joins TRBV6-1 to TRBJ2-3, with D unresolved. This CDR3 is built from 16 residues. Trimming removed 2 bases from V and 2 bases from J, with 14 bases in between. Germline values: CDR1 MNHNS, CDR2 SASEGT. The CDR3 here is CASSESRYSYTDTQYF. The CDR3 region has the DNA TGTGCCAGCAGTGAAAGCCGGTACTCCTACACAGATACGCAGTATTTT.

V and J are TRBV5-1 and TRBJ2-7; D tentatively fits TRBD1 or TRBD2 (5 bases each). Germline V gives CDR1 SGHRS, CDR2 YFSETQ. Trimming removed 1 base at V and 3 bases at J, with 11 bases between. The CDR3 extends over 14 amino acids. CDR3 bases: TGCGCCAGCAGCTTGTCCAGGGACCTCTACGAGCAGTACTTC. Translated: CASSLSRDLYEQYF.

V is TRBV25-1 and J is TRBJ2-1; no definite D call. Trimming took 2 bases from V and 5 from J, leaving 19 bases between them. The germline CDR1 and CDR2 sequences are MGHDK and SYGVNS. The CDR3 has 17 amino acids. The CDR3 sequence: CASSERFTVTRNNEQFF. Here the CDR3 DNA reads TGTGCCAGCAGTGAACGGTTTACAGTGACCAGGAACAATGAGCAGTTCTTC. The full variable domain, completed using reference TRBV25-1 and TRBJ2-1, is EADIYQTPRYLVIGTGKKITLECSQTMGHDKMYWYQQDPGMELHLIHYSYGVNSTEKGDLSSESTVSRIRTEHFPLTLESARPSHTSQYLCASSERFTVTRNNEQFFGPGTRLTVL.

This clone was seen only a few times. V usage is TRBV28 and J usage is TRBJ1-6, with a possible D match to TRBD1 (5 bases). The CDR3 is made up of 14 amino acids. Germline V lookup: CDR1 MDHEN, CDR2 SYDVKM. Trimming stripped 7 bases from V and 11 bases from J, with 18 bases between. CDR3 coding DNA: TGTGCCAGCACCGGGGCCTCCCTCACCCCACCCCTCCACTTT. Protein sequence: CASTGASLTPPLHF.

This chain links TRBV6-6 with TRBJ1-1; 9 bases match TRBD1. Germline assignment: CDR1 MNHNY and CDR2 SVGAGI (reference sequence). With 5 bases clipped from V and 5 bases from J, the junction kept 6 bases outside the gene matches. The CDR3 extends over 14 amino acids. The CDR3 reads CASSDGQGWTEAFF. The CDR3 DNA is TGTGCCAGCAGTGATGGACAGGGGTGGACTGAAGCTTTCTTT.

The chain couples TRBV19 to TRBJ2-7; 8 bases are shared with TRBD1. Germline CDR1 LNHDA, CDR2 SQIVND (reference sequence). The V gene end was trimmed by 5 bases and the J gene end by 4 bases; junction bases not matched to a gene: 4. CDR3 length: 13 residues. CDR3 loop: CASSSTGEYEQYF. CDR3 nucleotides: TGTGCCAGTAGTTCGACAGGGGAATACGAGCAGTACTTC.

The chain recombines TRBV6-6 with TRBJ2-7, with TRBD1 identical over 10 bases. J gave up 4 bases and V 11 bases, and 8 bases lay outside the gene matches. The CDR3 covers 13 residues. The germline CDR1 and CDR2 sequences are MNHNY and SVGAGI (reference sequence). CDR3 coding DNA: TGTGCCTGCCGGGACAGGGGAAGTTACGAGCAGTACTTC. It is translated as CACRDRGSYEQYF.

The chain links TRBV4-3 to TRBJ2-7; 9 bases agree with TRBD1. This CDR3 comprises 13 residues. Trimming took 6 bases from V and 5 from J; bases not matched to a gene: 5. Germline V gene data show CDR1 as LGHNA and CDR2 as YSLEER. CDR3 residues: CASRGQGLNEQYF. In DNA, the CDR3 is TGCGCCAGCAGGGGACAGGGATTGAACGAGCAGTACTTC.

In DNA, the CDR3 is TGTGCCAGCAGCGAAAGGGGGAGCGGGGAAAAACTGTTTTTT. Its protein product is CASSERGSGEKLFF. The rearrangement links TRBV6-1 to TRBJ1-4; tentative D call: TRBD1 (6 bases). The germline V and J ends were trimmed by 6 bases and 8 bases, with 16 bases remaining between them. From germline, CDR1 is MNHNS and CDR2 SASEGT. This CDR3 is 14 amino acids long.

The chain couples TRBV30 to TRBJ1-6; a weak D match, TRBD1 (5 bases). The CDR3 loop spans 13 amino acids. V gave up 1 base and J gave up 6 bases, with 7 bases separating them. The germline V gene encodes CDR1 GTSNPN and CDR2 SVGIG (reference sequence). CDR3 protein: CAWSGQTNSPLHF. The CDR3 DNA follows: TGTGCCTGGAGTGGACAGACTAATTCACCCCTCCACTTT.

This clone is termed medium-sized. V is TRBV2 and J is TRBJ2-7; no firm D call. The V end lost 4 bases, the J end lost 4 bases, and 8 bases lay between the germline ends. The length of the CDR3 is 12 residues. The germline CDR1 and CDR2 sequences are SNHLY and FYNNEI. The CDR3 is CASSALGYEQYF. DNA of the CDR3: TGTGCCAGCAGTGCATTAGGGTACGAGCAGTACTTC.

The CDR3 sequence: CASSPVGGYEQYF. In nucleotides, the CDR3 is TGCGCCAGCAGCCCAGTGGGGGGTTACGAGCAGTACTTC. The chain employs TRBV4-1 and TRBJ2-7, with D possibly being TRBD2 (6 bases). Trimming took off 4 bases at V and 4 bases at J, with 11 bases between the two ends. The germline gives CDR1 MGHRA, CDR2 YSYEKL. This CDR3 has 13 amino acids.

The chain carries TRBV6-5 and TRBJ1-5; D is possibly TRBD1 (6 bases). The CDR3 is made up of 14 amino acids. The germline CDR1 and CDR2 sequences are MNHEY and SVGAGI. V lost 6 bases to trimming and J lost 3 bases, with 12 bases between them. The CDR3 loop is CASSRTGYNQPQHF. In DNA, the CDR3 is TGTGCCAGCAGCCGTACAGGGTACAATCAGCCCCAGCATTTT.

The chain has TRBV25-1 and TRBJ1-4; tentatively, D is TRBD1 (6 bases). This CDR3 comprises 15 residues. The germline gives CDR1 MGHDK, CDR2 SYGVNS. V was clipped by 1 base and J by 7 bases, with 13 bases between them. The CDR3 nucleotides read TGTGCCAGCAGTGAATGGGGCAGGGGAGGTGAAAAACTGTTTTTT. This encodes CASSEWGRGGEKLFF.

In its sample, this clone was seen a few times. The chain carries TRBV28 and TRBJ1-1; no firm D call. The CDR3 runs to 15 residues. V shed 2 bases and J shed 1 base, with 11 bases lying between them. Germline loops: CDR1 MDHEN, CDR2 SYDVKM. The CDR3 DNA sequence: TGTGCCAGCAGTTTAACTGGCAGCACGAACACTGAAGCTTTCTTT. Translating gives CASSLTGSTNTEAFF. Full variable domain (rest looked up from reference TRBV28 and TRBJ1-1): DVKVTQSSRYLVKRTGEKVFLECVQDMDHENMFWYRQDPGLGLRLIYFSYDVKMKEKGDIPEGYSVSREKKERFSLILESASTNQTSMYLCASSLTGSTNTEAFFGQGTRLTVV.

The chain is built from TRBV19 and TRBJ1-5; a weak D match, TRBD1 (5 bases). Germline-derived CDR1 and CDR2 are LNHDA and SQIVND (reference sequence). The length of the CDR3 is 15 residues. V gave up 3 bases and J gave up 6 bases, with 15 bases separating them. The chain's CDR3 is CASSMGQGGGQPQHF. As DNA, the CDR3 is TGTGCCAGTAGTATGGGGCAGGGAGGCGGTCAGCCCCAGCATTTT. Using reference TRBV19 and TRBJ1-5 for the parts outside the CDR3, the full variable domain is DGGITQSPKYLFRKEGQNVTLSCEQNLNHDAMYWYRQDPGQGLRLIYYSQIVNDFQKGDIAEGYSVSREKKESFPLTVTSAQKNPTAFYLCASSMGQGGGQPQHFGDGTRLSIL.

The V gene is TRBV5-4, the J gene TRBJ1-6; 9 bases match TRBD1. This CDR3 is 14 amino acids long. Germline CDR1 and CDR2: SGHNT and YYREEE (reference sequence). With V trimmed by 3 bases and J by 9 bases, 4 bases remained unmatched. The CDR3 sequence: CASSSQGARSPLHF. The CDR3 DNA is TGTGCCAGCAGCTCACAGGGGGCGCGTTCACCCCTCCACTTT.

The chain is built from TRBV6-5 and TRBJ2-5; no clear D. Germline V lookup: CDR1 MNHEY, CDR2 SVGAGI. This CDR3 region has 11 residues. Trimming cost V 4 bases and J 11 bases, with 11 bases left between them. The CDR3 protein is CASSSRLQQYF. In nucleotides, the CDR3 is TGTGCCAGCAGTTCGAGGCTCCAGCAGTACTTC.

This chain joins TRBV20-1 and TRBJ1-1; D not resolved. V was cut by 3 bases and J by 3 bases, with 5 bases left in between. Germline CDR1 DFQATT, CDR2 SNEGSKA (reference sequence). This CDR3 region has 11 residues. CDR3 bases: TGCAGTGCTAGTAAGGACACTGAAGCTTTCTTT. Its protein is CSASKDTEAFF.

The DNA for the CDR3 is TGTGCCAGCAGTGAGCCTCTTTCCAGGGGTTATGAGCAGTTCTTC. Translated, it gives CASSEPLSRGYEQFF. The chain has TRBV25-1 and TRBJ2-1; perhaps TRBD1 as D (6 bases). The CDR3 consists of 15 residues. Germline values: CDR1 MGHDK, CDR2 SYGVNS. The germline V and J ends were trimmed by 3 bases and 8 bases, with 17 bases remaining between them.

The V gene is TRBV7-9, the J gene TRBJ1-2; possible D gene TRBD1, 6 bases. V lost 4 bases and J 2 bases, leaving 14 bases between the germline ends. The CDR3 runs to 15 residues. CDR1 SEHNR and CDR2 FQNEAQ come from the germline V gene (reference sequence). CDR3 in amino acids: CASSSGGDTNYGYTF. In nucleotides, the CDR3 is TGTGCCAGCAGCTCCGGGGGGGACACGAACTATGGCTACACCTTC.

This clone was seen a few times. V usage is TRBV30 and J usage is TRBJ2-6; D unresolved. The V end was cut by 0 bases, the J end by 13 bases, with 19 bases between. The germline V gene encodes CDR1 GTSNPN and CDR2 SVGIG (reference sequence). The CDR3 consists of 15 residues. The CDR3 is CAWSVLSGGASVLTF. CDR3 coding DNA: TGTGCCTGGAGTGTATTATCGGGCGGTGCCTCTGTCCTGACTTTC.